Shown below are 14 T cell receptor beta chains from a single sample sequenced in a study of coeliac disease. The repertoire was sequenced with immunoSEQ multiplex PCR; TCRdb's copy has only in-frame clones and lacks some. The table has about 9,400 clones, roughly 67% seen once. The specimen sequenced was lamina propria lymphocytes from the gut. These receptors were taken from a woman between 55 and 75 years old with celiac disease.

The chain employs TRBV15 and TRBJ2-1; TRBD2 might be the D (6 bases). V lost 0 bases and J 9 bases, leaving 12 bases between the germline ends. The CDR3 sequence is 14 residues long. Germline V gene sequence: CDR1 LNHNV, CDR2 YYDKDF (reference sequence). The CDR3 nucleotides read TGTGCCACCAGCAGAGATCGGCAGGAGGGTGAGCAGTTCTTC. Translating gives CATSRDRQEGEQFF.

The CDR3 here is CASDSGYTEAFF. CDR3 DNA: TGTGCCAGCGACAGCGGGTACACTGAAGCTTTCTTT. The chain is built from TRBV10-3 and TRBJ1-1; D may be TRBD1 (5 bases). Trimming shortened V by 10 bases and J by 3 bases, and 12 bases separated the two germline ends. In germline, CDR1 is ENHRY, CDR2 SYGVKD. The CDR3 is made up of 12 amino acids.

In its sample, this clone was seen once. This chain links TRBV6-1 with TRBJ1-2, with D possibly matching TRBD1 (5 bases). Between the trimmed V and J ends, which lost 10 bases and 8 bases, there was a span of 17 bases. CDR1 MNHNS and CDR2 SASEGT come from the germline V gene. CDR3 size: 12 residues. The CDR3 loop reads CAIQGGPGGYTF. CDR3 nucleotides: TGTGCCATCCAGGGTGGGCCAGGGGGCTACACCTTC.

The chain combines TRBV2 with TRBJ1-2, with unresolved D. Germline V gives CDR1 SNHLY, CDR2 FYNNEI. Trimming removed 1 base at V and 0 bases at J, with 6 bases between. CDR3 length: 14 residues. CDR3 sequence (DNA): TGTGCCAGCAGTGAAGGGGCTGCTAACTATGGCTACACCTTC. As protein: CASSEGAANYGYTF.

V usage is TRBV21-1 and J usage is TRBJ1-4. TRBV21-1 is classified as a pseudogene. The CDR3 length is 16 residues. The CDR3 sequence: CASSKPGKRFNEKLFF. The DNA for the CDR3 is TGTGCCAGCAGCAAGCCGGGGAAAAGGTTCAATGAAAAACTGTTTTTT.

The rearrangement links TRBV28 to TRBJ2-1; 16 bases fit TRBD2. Trimming took 1 base from V and 5 from J; bases not matched to a gene: 8. The CDR3 runs 19 residues. Germline V gives CDR1 MDHEN, CDR2 SYDVKM. The CDR3 protein is CASSLSGTSGGVGDNEQFF. CDR3 coding DNA: TGTGCCAGCAGTTTATCTGGGACTAGCGGGGGGGTGGGCGACAATGAGCAGTTCTTC.

This chain connects TRBV9 to TRBJ2-7; 10 bases agree with TRBD2. Losses at the gene ends were 2 bases for V and 1 base for J; bases not matched to a gene: 6. The germline V gene has CDR1 SGDLS and CDR2 YYNGEE. The CDR3 loop spans 16 amino acids. This chain's CDR3 is CASSVGGLALSYEQYF. The CDR3 coding sequence is TGTGCCAGCAGCGTCGGGGGACTAGCGTTATCCTACGAGCAGTACTTC.

CDR3 bases: TGTGCCTGGAGTGAGGAGTTCACTGAAGCTTTCTTT. Translated, it gives CAWSEEFTEAFF. The V call is TRBV30, the J call TRBJ1-1; D is ambiguous. Germline V gene sequence: CDR1 GTSNPN, CDR2 SVGIG (reference sequence). This CDR3 has 12 residues. V lost 1 base and J lost 4, with 7 bases in between.

This clone turned up a few times. The chain links TRBV29-1 to TRBJ2-7, with TRBD2 as a possible D gene (5 bases). The CDR3 spans 14 residues. V gave up 6 bases and J gave up 3 bases, with 18 bases separating them. Germline V gene sequence: CDR1 SQVTM, CDR2 ANQGSEA. In nucleotides, the CDR3 is TGCAGCGTCCCACCCCCCGGGGAAAACTACGAGCAGTACTTC. It specifies CSVPPPGENYEQYF.

This chain joins TRBV6-5 and TRBJ1-5; 7 nucleotides match TRBD1. The length of the CDR3 is 13 residues. The junction had 8 bases not matched to a gene; V was cut back by 6 bases and J by 9 bases. Germline V gene sequence: CDR1 MNHEY, CDR2 SVGAGI. The CDR3 reads CASSPDRRRPQHF. CDR3 coding DNA: TGTGCCAGCAGCCCGGACAGGCGACGGCCCCAGCATTTT.

This sequence joins TRBV6-6 and TRBJ2-2; 9 nucleotides match TRBD2. The CDR3 extends over 15 amino acids. V lost 6 bases to trimming and J lost 7 bases; unmatched junction nucleotides: 9. Germline loops: CDR1 MNHNY, CDR2 SVGAGI (reference sequence). The CDR3 spells CASSTAGGSSGELFF. The CDR3 DNA reads TGTGCCAGCAGCACGGCGGGAGGGAGCAGCGGGGAGCTGTTTTTT.

The gene calls are TRBV19 and TRBJ1-2, with D uncertain. V was trimmed by 0 bases and J by 7 bases, leaving 12 bases between them. CDR1 and CDR2 (germline): LNHDA, SQIVND (reference sequence). The CDR3 runs 14 residues. DNA of the CDR3: TGTGCCAGTAGTATAGATCGAATGAGTGGTGGCTACACCTTC. It specifies CASSIDRMSGGYTF.

The chain carries TRBV5-1 and TRBJ1-6; weak D call: TRBD1 (5 bases). CDR1 SGHRS and CDR2 YFSETQ come from the germline V gene. V lost 7 bases, J lost 7 bases, and 27 bases lay in between. This CDR3 is 18 amino acids long. This CDR3 is CASAGLPKGNERNSPLHF. In DNA, the CDR3 is TGCGCCAGCGCAGGGCTACCTAAGGGTAATGAAAGGAATTCACCCCTCCACTTT.

The chain recombines TRBV5-5 with TRBJ2-5, with D possibly matching TRBD1 (6 bases). CDR1 is SGHKS and CDR2 is YYEKEE in the germline V gene (reference sequence). The V gene lost 4 bases and the J gene lost 7 bases, with 20 bases spanning the gap. The CDR3 covers 15 residues. The CDR3 here is CASSPWTDRLGTQYF. The CDR3 DNA sequence: TGTGCCAGCAGCCCCTGGACAGACCGATTAGGGACCCAGTACTTC.